Shown below are 8 T cell receptor beta chains from a single sample sequenced in a study of blood T cell repertoires in COVID-19. The repertoire was sequenced with immunoSEQ multiplex PCR; TCRdb's copy has only in-frame clones and lacks some. This table has fewer than 250,000 clones, 82% appearing once. The sequencing input was peripheral blood. Receptors originate from a woman in her sixties or seventies with acute or convalescent COVID-19.

This clone was recorded once. The chain couples TRBV18 to TRBJ2-1, with D tentatively TRBD1 (6 bases). This CDR3 has 17 residues. Germline assignment: CDR1 KGHSH and CDR2 LQKENI. Between the trimmed V and J ends, which lost 6 bases and 5 bases, there was a span of 23 bases. The CDR3: CASSAPNWGQGHNEQFF. DNA of the CDR3: TGTGCCAGCTCCGCACCAAATTGGGGACAAGGCCACAATGAGCAGTTCTTC.

The rearrangement joins TRBV25-1 to TRBJ1-4, with a tentative D call TRBD1 (6 bases). Germline-derived CDR1 and CDR2 are MGHDK and SYGVNS. V lost 4 bases and J lost 8, with 14 bases in between. The CDR3 loop spans 14 amino acids. The CDR3 loop is CASSGYREGEKLFF. CDR3 in DNA: TGTGCCAGCAGTGGCTACAGGGAGGGGGAAAAACTGTTTTTT.

The CDR3 region is CASSLTGGQPQHF. The CDR3 DNA is TGTGCCAGCAGCTTAACAGGTGGGCAGCCCCAGCATTTT. The V call is TRBV11-1, the J call TRBJ1-5; TRBD1 might be the D (5 bases). Per germline, CDR1 SGHAT and CDR2 FQDESV (reference sequence). Trimming took 2 bases from V and 7 from J, leaving 9 bases between them. CDR3 length: 13 amino acids. The variable domain in full, completed from reference TRBV11-1 and TRBJ1-5, reads EAEVAQSPRYKITEKSQAVAFWCDPISGHATLYWYRQILGQGPELLVQFQDESVVDDSQLPKDRFSAERLKGVDSTLKIQPAELGDSAMYLCASSLTGGQPQHFGDGTRLSIL.

The chain carries TRBV27 and TRBJ1-3; possibly TRBD1 for D (6 bases). The V gene's germline CDR1 is MNHEY and CDR2 SMNVEV (reference sequence). The CDR3 has 13 amino acids. Deletions cut 4 bases from V and 4 bases from J, with 8 bases between. The CDR3: CASSSGDGNTIYF. CDR3 nucleotide sequence: TGTGCCAGCAGTTCAGGGGACGGAAACACCATATATTTT.

The chain links TRBV30 to TRBJ1-1, with 7 bases matching TRBD1. The length of the CDR3 is 15 residues. Per germline, CDR1 GTSNPN and CDR2 SVGIG (reference sequence). The ends lost 4 bases at V and 0 bases at J; junction bases unmatched: 8. The CDR3 DNA is TGTGCCTGGAAAAGGGGGCACCAACTGAACACTGAAGCTTTCTTT. Translation gives CAWKRGHQLNTEAFF.

The CDR3 DNA sequence: TGTGCCAGCTCAGACACAGGGGGCCGATCCTACGAGCAGTACTTC. Translated: CASSDTGGRSYEQYF. The V gene is TRBV6-5, the J gene TRBJ2-7, with TRBD1 matching over 9 bases. Per germline, CDR1 MNHEY and CDR2 SVGAGI. This CDR3 is 15 amino acids long. The V segment lost 8 bases and the J segment 1 base; nucleotides outside the gene matches: 9.

The V gene is TRBV6-5, the J gene TRBJ2-7; TRBD1 aligns across 10 bases. This CDR3 has 14 residues. Germline V gene data show CDR1 as MNHEY and CDR2 as SVGAGI. With 6 bases clipped from V and 6 bases from J, the junction kept 8 bases outside the gene matches. CDR3 in amino acids: CASRTGGRGGEQYF. The DNA for the CDR3 is TGTGCCAGCAGGACAGGGGGCAGAGGCGGCGAGCAGTACTTC.

The rearrangement links TRBV25-1 to TRBJ1-5; D possibly corresponds to TRBD1 (5 bases). CDR3 length: 14 residues. The V and J ends lost 2 bases and 2 bases respectively, with 7 bases between them. Germline CDR1 is MGHDK and CDR2 is SYGVNS. The CDR3 loop is CASSETGGNQPQHF. DNA of the CDR3: TGTGCCAGCAGTGAAACAGGCGGCAATCAGCCCCAGCATTTT.